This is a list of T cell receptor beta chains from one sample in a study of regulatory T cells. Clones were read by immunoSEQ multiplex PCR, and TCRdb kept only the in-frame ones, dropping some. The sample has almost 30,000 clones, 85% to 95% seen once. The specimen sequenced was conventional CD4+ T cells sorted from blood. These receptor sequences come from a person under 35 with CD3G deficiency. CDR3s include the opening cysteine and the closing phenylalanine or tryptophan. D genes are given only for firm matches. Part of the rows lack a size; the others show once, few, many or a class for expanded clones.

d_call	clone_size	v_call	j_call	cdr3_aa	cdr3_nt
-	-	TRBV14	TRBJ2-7	CASSQGLWEQYF	TGTGCCAGCAGCCAGGGTCTTTGGGAGCAGTACTTC
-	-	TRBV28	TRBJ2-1	CASSFGAVNEQFF	TGTGCCAGCAGTTTTGGGGCGGTCAATGAGCAGTTCTTC
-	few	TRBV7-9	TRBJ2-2	CASSPPAGELFF	TGTGCCAGCAGCCCCCCAGCCGGGGAGCTGTTTTTT
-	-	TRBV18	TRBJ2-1	CASSSGLFSYNEQFF	TGTGCCAGTTCATCGGGCCTCTTTTCCTACAATGAGCAGTTCTTC
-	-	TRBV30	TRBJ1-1	CAWRAQANTEAFF	TGTGCCTGGAGGGCACAGGCGAACACTGAAGCTTTCTTT
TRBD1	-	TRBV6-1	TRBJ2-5	CASSGGTTRGSETQYF	TGTGCCAGCAGTGGAGGGACGACCAGGGGGAGCGAGACCCAGTACTTC
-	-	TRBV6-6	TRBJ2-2	CASSSLQGSGELFF	TGTGCCAGCAGTTCCTTACAGGGAAGCGGGGAGCTGTTTTTT
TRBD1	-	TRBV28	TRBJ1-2	CASSPDPGTGVSNGYTF	TGTGCCAGCAGTCCGGATCCCGGGACAGGGGTATCGAATGGCTACACCTTC
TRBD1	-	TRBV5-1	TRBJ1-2	CASSSPTGGYGYTF	TGCGCCAGCAGCTCACCCACAGGGGGCTATGGCTACACCTTC
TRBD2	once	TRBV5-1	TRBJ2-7	CASSRLAGVSEQYF	TGCGCCAGCAGCCGACTAGCGGGAGTATCCGAGCAGTACTTC
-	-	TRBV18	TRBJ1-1	CASSPGWNTEAFF	TGTGCCAGCTCACCAGGTTGGAACACTGAAGCTTTCTTT
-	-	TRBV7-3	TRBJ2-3	CASSLTSFSVTQYF	TGTGCCAGCAGCTTAACTTCTTTTTCCGTTACGCAGTATTTT
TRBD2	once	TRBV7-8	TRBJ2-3	CASSPGLAETDTQYF	TGTGCCAGCAGCCCCGGACTAGCGGAGACAGATACGCAGTATTTT
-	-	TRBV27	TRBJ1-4	CASSYARDRPWEKLFF	TGTGCCAGCAGTTACGCCAGGGACCGACCTTGGGAAAAACTGTTTTTT
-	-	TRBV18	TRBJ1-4	CASSLNEKLFF	TGTGCCAGCTCCCTTAATGAAAAACTGTTTTTT
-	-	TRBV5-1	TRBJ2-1	CASSARVDNEQFF	TGCGCCAGCAGCGCCAGGGTGGACAATGAGCAGTTCTTC